This T cell receptor beta chain was documented in a study of T cells in Graves' hyperthyroidism and ophthalmopathy. Whole-study findings and limits: Expanded thyroid clonotypes (above 0.001) were mostly also found in blood. Ophthalmopathy was separated from stable hyperthyroidism by a 13 V-J model. With a median lead of roughly 6.2 months before onset, the model predicted ophthalmopathy.

There were TCR beta CDR3 regions amplified from RNA transcripts. A set of HTBI primers served as the primers for a first-round RT-PCR of the TCR CDR3. TCRdb itself ran the multiplex PCR reads through MiXCR, one entry per CDR3 protein. Among around 450,000 distinct CDR3 sequences listed, roughly 15% were seen once. This clonotype showed up many times. Its antigen is unidentified. This CDR3 comprises 15 residues. In germline, CDR1 is SGHVS, CDR2 FNYEAQ. The trim removed 0 bases at V and 5 bases at J, leaving 7 bases unmatched. Hyperthyroidism, newly diagnosed and lasting under 2 months, affected patients aged 18 to 65.

The TCR comes from a woman between 18 and 30 years old with Graves' hyperthyroidism. The chain links TRBV7-6 to TRBJ2-7, with 7 bases lining up with TRBD2. The specimen sequenced was blood. CDR3 protein: CASSLASWEGNEQYF. In nucleotides, the CDR3 is TGTGCCAGCAGCTTAGCGAGTTGGGAGGGCAACGAGCAGTACTTC.